This is a list of T cell receptor beta chains from one sample in a study of cytomegalovirus exposure and HLA in healthy donors. Profiled with immunoSEQ multiplex PCR; TCRdb holds only in-frame clones, not every one. The repertoire has 150,000 to 200,000 clones, 77% of them found once; the top ten carry roughly 1.4%. Material: PBMCs. The receptors here all came from a young woman in good health and CMV-seropositive. CDR3s include the opening cysteine and the closing phenylalanine or tryptophan. A D gene is named only where the DNA matches it firmly. The size field is filled for only some rows; it gives once, few, many or a size class.

CASLGSENIQYF | TGTGCCAGCCTAGGATCTGAAAACATTCAGTACTTC | TRBV28 | . | . | TRBJ2-4
CASSSPDKYNEQFF | TGTGCCAGCAGCTCGCCTGACAAATACAATGAGCAGTTCTTC | TRBV5-4 | . | . | TRBJ2-1
CAWSGRGQPSYEQYF | TGTGCCTGGAGTGGAAGGGGACAGCCTTCCTACGAGCAGTACTTC | TRBV30 | TRBD1 | . | TRBJ2-7
CASSIFGTATGELFF | TGTGCCAGTAGTATATTCGGGACAGCCACCGGGGAGCTGTTTTTT | TRBV19 | TRBD1 | . | TRBJ2-2
CASSTLAEWGSGGTQYF | TGTGCCAGCAGCACACTAGCGGAGTGGGGCAGTGGGGGGACCCAGTACTTC | TRBV7-2 | TRBD2 | . | TRBJ2-5
CASGLSPEAFF | TGTGCTAGTGGTTTGTCTCCTGAAGCTTTCTTT | TRBV12-5 | . | few | TRBJ1-1
CASSESPGQGEQFF | TGCGCCAGCAGTGAGTCGCCCGGACAGGGGGAGCAGTTCTTC | TRBV10-1 | TRBD1 | . | TRBJ2-1
CSVSGLAGETQYF | TGCAGCGTTTCGGGACTAGCGGGAGAGACCCAGTACTTC | TRBV29-1 | TRBD2 | . | TRBJ2-5
CASSLGRGRPNEKLFF | TGTGCCAGCAGTTTAGGCAGGGGCCGACCTAATGAAAAACTGTTTTTT | TRBV28 | . | . | TRBJ1-4
CASSFGVSSYEQYF | TGTGCCAGCAGTTTCGGGGTGAGCTCCTACGAGCAGTACTTC | TRBV27 | . | . | TRBJ2-7
CASSLGTGTTYNEQFF | TGTGCCAGCAGCTTAGGAACAGGGACTACCTACAATGAGCAGTTCTTC | TRBV11-3 | . | . | TRBJ2-1
CASSLSPWAGGSPHEQYF | TGTGCCAGCAGTCTTTCCCCTTGGGCGGGAGGTTCACCCCACGAGCAGTACTTC | TRBV28 | TRBD2 | few | TRBJ2-7
CASSSGTGIYEQYF | TGTGCCAGCAGTTCCGGGACAGGGATCTACGAGCAGTACTTC | TRBV6-5 | TRBD1 | few | TRBJ2-7
CASSQGLDNYEQYF | TGTGCCAGCAGTCAGGGACTAGATAACTACGAGCAGTACTTC | TRBV27 | TRBD2 | few | TRBJ2-7
CASSLGTDRGGELFF | TGCGCCAGCAGCTTGGGGACCGATCGGGGCGGGGAGCTGTTTTTT | TRBV5-1 | . | . | TRBJ2-2